This entry describes one TCR beta chain. The antigen it recognizes is unknown. Base qualities are not at hand, and no much larger clone is one base apart. This specimen comes from a study of blood T cell repertoires in COVID-19 (dated by TCRdb to about 2020). The study in broad terms: Samples from collaborators originated in the United States, Italy and Spain and spanned both the acute and convalescent phases of COVID-19. Where available, HLA class I and class II types were obtained from metadata supplied by the sample provider rather than from assay-based typing. Deeply sampled blood TCRbeta repertoires from subjects exposed to, actively infected with, or recovered from COVID-19 were included in the dataset. Sample metadata almost always included a de-identified subject ID, COVID-19 status, age in years and sex. The samples were drawn from two sources: the first 160 participants of the ongoing ImmuneRACE study, and over 1,000 subjects contributed by 6 global collaborators. The material from the prospective study consisted of cDNA or gDNA derived from T cells, B-cell-depleted T cells, or PBMCs. The repertoires were released in a freely available public database meant as a resource for research on the immune response to SARS-CoV-2. Results the study describes overall, beyond this receptor: The quantity of clinical and demographic metadata differed by source and by participant and was supplied without curation.

TCRbeta CDR3 regions were amplified from genomic DNA using the immunoSEQ Assay, a bias-controlled multiplex PCR. From the authors' description of their analysis: The number of nucleated cells in each sample was estimated by amplification of reference gene primers within the assay. To quantify the absolute abundance of each unique TCRbeta CDR3 rearrangement, sequence reads were collapsed and filtered. For each sample, productive Simpson clonality was calculated by taking the square root of Simpson's diversity index across productive rearrangements. TCRdb's version of the immuneACCESS table is confined to in-frame rearrangements and falls short of the full clone set. An unresolved V gene accounts for under half of the shortfall where checked; the remainder is of unknown origin. The D gene and trimming were derived from the DNA, and the V and J assignments and clone size from that table. The sample table lists under 300,000 clones, 84% of them with a count of one. The ten largest make up 1.4% of the sample.

Cut back by 1 base and 6 bases, the V and J ends lie 9 bases apart. The CDR3 covers 12 residues, taking in both the cysteine and the phenylalanine. Solely the CDR3 DNA is kept, with 36 bases framed from the first base. Looking up the germline V gene (reference sequence) yields CDR1 GTSNPN and CDR2 SVGIG. Samples from volunteer blood donors who had recovered from COVID-19 were contributed by a second Seattle source. Collaborating institutions collected whole blood in K2EDTA tubes following their own protocols. For TCRbeta analysis, collaborator samples were shipped as frozen whole blood, as isolated PBMCs, or as DNA extracted from either sample type.

Sequenced input: peripheral blood. This TCR was sampled from a middle-aged woman who had recovered from COVID-19. The V and J genes are TRBV30 and TRBJ1-1; the D gene identity is not certain. The CDR3 corresponds to CAWSGLRAEAFF. The nucleotide sequence reads TGTGCCTGGAGTGGTCTGAGAGCTGAAGCTTTCTTT.